Shown below are 10 T cell receptor beta chains from a single sample sequenced in a study of cytomegalovirus exposure and HLA in healthy donors. Amplification used 60 Vbeta primers and 13 Jbeta primers. Assay: immunoSEQ multiplex PCR; the TCRdb copy retains only in-frame clones and omits some. The table has 95,000 to 150,000 clones, around 65% seen once. Sequencing used PBMCs. The receptors here all came from a man younger than 30 in good health and CMV-seronegative.

This clone was seen a handful of times. The chain joins TRBV7-8 to TRBJ1-5; TRBD1 matches at 8 bases. Germline CDR1 reads SGHVS; CDR2 reads FQNEAQ. The CDR3 is made up of 16 amino acids. J lost 7 bases, V lost 4 bases, and 12 bases had no gene match. The DNA of the CDR3 is TGTGCCAGCAGCTCCGCCCTGACAGGGGCAATGCAGCCCCAGCATTTT. This sequence encodes CASSSALTGAMQPQHF.

The gene calls are TRBV6-6 and TRBJ2-5; 7 nucleotides match TRBD1. The end of the DNA is better explained by TRBJ2-7, so the J call may be wrong. Germline-derived CDR1 and CDR2 are MNHNY and SVGAGI (reference sequence). The CDR3 is 15 residues long. CDR3 sequence: CASTDDRVWTYEQYF. CDR3 DNA: TGTGCCAGCACCGACGACAGGGTGTGGACCTACGAGCAGTACTTC.

The chain joins TRBV19 to TRBJ1-1, with 7 nucleotides matching TRBD1. This CDR3 comprises 13 residues. Germline CDR1 is LNHDA and CDR2 is SQIVND (reference sequence). After removal of 8 bases from V and 4 bases from J, the junction contained 7 bases not matched to a gene. CDR3 sequence: CASRGRGSTEAFF. The CDR3 DNA sequence: TGTGCCAGTCGGGGCAGGGGGAGCACTGAAGCTTTCTTT.

This clone appeared a single time. Germline and junction disagree at one end, which may indicate a read error. The chain recombines TRBV6-6 with TRBJ1-2, with unresolved D. From germline, CDR1 is MNHNY and CDR2 SVGAGI (reference sequence). The length of the CDR3 is 12 residues. CDR3 sequence (DNA): TGTGCCAGCAGCGGGTCTAACTATCGCTACACCTTC. It translates to CASSGSNYRYTF.

The J gene is TRBJ2-2, the V gene TRBV7-9, with 7 bases identical to TRBD2. The length of the CDR3 is 15 residues. Trimming at V came to 0 bases and at J to 4 bases, leaving 2 bases not matched to a gene. Germline V gives CDR1 SEHNR, CDR2 FQNEAQ (reference sequence). CDR3 sequence (DNA): TGTGCCAGCAGCTTAGCGACTAGCAGCACCGGGGAGCTGTTTTTT. Its translation is CASSLATSSTGELFF.

The chain couples TRBV6-5 to TRBJ2-5; a weak D match, TRBD1 (6 bases). The V gene lost 2 bases and the J gene lost 5 bases, with 9 bases spanning the gap. Germline lookup yields CDR1 MNHEY and CDR2 SVGAGI. The CDR3 extends over 13 amino acids. The CDR3 coding sequence is TGTGCCAGCAGTTACGGACAGAAGGAGACCCAGTACTTC. This sequence encodes CASSYGQKETQYF.

The CDR3 DNA reads TGCGCCAGCAGCCGGATTCCCTTGGACCCCAGGGATGAGCAGTTCTTC. This codes for CASSRIPLDPRDEQFF. The V call is TRBV4-3, the J call TRBJ2-1, with D tentatively TRBD1 (5 bases). V was pared by 4 bases and J by 8 bases, with 21 bases between. Germline V gene data show CDR1 as LGHNA and CDR2 as YSLEER. The CDR3 runs to 16 residues.

The rearrangement links TRBV5-1 to TRBJ1-2, with 9 bases matching TRBD1. The CDR3 runs to 15 residues. J was trimmed by 6 bases and V by 1 base; bases with no gene match: 7. Germline CDR1 and CDR2: SGHRS and YFSETQ. CDR3 residues: CASSLLDRGIDGYTF. The CDR3 nucleotides are TGCGCCAGCAGCTTGCTGGACAGGGGAATTGATGGCTACACCTTC. Variable domain in full (rest from reference TRBV5-1 and TRBJ1-2): KAGVTQTPRYLIKTRGQQVTLSCSPISGHRSVSWYQQTPGQGLQFLFEYFSETQRNKGNFPGRFSGRQFSNSRSEMNVSTLELGDSALYLCASSLLDRGIDGYTFGSGTRLTVV.

The chain is built from TRBV29-1 and TRBJ2-7, with 9 bases identical to TRBD2. This CDR3 has 13 residues. Trimming at V came to 5 bases and at J to 3 bases, leaving 5 bases not matched to a gene. Germline CDR1 reads SQVTM; CDR2 reads ANQGSEA. CDR3 nucleotide sequence: TGCAGCGTTCGAGCGGGGGGAAACTACGAGCAGTACTTC. This codes for CSVRAGGNYEQYF.

The chain recombines TRBV5-1 with TRBJ2-1; D ambiguous. The CDR3 loop spans 17 amino acids. Per the germline V gene, CDR1 is SGHRS and CDR2 is YFSETQ. V was cut by 4 bases and J by 3 bases, with 20 bases left in between. CDR3 protein: CASSPIRLLQGYNEQFF. The CDR3 nucleotides are TGCGCCAGCAGCCCCATCCGACTTCTTCAAGGCTACAATGAGCAGTTCTTC.